The table lists the clone carrying this TCR beta chain with many counts. J lost 8 bases, V lost 4 bases, and 14 bases had no gene match. The CDR3 has 16 residues. Germline CDR1 is SGHTA and CDR2 is FQGNSA. This sample stems from a study of T cells in Graves' hyperthyroidism and ophthalmopathy. TCR beta CDR3 sequences were amplified from RNA transcripts. TCR CDR3 regions were first amplified by RT-PCR with HTBI primers. TCRdb independently ran MiXCR on the multiplex PCR reads; one entry per CDR3 protein. The data contain about 480,000 distinct CDR3 sequences, around 14% of them seen just once; the ten biggest clones take up 15% to 20%. Lactation, pregnancy, other autoimmune disease or uncontrolled infection excluded patients.

This TCR was sampled from a woman younger than 30 with Graves' hyperthyroidism. The chain is built from TRBV7-2 and TRBJ2-4, with 7 positions matching TRBD2. Sample: blood. The CDR3 loop reads CASSWEGRRGVDIQYF. The CDR3 DNA reads as TGTGCCAGCAGCTGGGAGGGCCGACGGGGAGTAGACATTCAGTACTTC.